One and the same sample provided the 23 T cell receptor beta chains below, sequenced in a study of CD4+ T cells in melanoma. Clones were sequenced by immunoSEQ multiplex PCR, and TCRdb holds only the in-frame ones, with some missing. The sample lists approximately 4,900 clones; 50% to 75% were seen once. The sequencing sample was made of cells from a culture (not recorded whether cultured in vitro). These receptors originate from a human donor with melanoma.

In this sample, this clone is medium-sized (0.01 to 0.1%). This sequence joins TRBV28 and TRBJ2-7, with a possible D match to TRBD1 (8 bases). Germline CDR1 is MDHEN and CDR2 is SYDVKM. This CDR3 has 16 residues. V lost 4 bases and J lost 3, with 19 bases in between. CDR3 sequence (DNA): TGTGCCAGCAGTTCGAGAATACAGGGGGGGATCTACGAGCAGTACTTC. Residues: CASSSRIQGGIYEQYF.

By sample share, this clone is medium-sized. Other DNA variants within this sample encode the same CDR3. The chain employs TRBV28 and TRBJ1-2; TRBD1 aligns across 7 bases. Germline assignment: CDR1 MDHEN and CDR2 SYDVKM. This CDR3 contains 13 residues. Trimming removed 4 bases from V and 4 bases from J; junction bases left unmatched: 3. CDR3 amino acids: CASSSGQLYGYTF. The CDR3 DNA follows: TGTGCCAGCAGTTCGGGACAGCTCTATGGCTACACCTTC.

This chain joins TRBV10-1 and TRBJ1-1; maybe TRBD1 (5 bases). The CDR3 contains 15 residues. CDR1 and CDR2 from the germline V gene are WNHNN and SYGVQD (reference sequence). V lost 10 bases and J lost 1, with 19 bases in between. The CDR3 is CATPPGGVQNTEAFF. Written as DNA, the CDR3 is TGCGCCACCCCCCCCGGAGGGGTCCAGAACACTGAAGCTTTCTTT.

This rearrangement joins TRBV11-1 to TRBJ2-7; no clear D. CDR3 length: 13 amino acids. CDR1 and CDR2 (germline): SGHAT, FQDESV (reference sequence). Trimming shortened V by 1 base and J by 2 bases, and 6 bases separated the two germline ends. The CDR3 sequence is CASSLEPTYEQYF. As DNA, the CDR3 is TGTGCCAGCAGCTTAGAACCGACCTACGAGCAGTACTTC.

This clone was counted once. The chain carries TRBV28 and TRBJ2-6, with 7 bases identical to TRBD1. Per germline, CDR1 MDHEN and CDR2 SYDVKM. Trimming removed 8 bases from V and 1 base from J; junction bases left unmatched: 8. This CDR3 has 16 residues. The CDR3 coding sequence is TGTGCCAGCGTCTCAGGGGGAATGTCTGGGGCCAACGTCCTGACTTTC. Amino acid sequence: CASVSGGMSGANVLTF.

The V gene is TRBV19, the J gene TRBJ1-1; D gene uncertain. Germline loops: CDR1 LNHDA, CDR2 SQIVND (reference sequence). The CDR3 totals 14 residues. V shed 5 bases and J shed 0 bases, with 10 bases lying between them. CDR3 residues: CASSPAGLNTEAFF. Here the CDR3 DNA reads TGTGCCAGTAGTCCAGCGGGCCTGAACACTGAAGCTTTCTTT.

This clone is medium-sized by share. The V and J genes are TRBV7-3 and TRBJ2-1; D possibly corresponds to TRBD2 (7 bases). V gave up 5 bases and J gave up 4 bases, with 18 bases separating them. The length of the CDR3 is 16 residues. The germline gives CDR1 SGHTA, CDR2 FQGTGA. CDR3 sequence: CASSRGGGIPYNEQFF. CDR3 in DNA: TGTGCCAGCAGCCGGGGAGGGGGTATCCCGTACAATGAGCAGTTCTTC.

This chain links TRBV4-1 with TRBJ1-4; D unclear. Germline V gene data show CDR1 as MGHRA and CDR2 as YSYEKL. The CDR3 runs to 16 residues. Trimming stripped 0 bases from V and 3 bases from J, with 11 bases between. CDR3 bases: TGCGCCAGCAGCCAAGATGGAGGATCCGCTAATGAAAAACTGTTTTTT. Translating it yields CASSQDGGSANEKLFF.

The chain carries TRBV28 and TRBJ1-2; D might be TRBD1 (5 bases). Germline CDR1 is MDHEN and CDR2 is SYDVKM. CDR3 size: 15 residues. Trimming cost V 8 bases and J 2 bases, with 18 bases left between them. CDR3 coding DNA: TGTGCCAGCTATTCCCCAGGGATGGGAAACTATGGCTACACCTTC. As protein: CASYSPGMGNYGYTF.

DNA of the CDR3: TGTGCCAGTAGTCCCCCCGAAACAGACTACGAGCAGTACTTC. Translated: CASSPPETDYEQYF. V gene TRBV19 combines with J gene TRBJ2-7; D gene ambiguous. The CDR3 consists of 14 residues. Germline V gene lookup returns CDR1 LNHDA and CDR2 SQIVND (reference sequence). Trimming stripped 5 bases from V and 3 bases from J, with 14 bases between.

CDR3 region: CASSQNRGMSANTEAFF. The CDR3 region has the DNA TGTGCCAGCAGCCAAAACAGGGGAATGAGCGCGAACACTGAAGCTTTCTTT. The J gene is TRBJ1-1, the V gene TRBV3-1 (or the pseudogene TRBV3-2); 7 bases are a match to TRBD1. Germline V gives CDR1 LGHDT, CDR2 YNNKEL (reference sequence). The CDR3 runs to 17 residues. Losses at the gene ends were 2 bases for V and 1 base for J; bases not matched to a gene: 10.

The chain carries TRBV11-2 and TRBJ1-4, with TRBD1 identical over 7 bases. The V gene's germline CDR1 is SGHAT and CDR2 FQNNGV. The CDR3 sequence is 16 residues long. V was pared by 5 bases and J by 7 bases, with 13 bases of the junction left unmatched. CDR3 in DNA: TGTGCCAGCAGCCCAGTCAAGGGGACAGAGAGTGAAAAACTGTTTTTT. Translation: CASSPVKGTESEKLFF.

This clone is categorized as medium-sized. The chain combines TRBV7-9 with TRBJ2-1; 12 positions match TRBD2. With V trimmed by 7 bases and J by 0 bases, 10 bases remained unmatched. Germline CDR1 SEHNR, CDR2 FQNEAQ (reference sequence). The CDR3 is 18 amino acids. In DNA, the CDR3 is TGTGCCAGCAACGAACTAGCGGGGGGACCATACTCCTACAATGAGCAGTTCTTC. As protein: CASNELAGGPYSYNEQFF.

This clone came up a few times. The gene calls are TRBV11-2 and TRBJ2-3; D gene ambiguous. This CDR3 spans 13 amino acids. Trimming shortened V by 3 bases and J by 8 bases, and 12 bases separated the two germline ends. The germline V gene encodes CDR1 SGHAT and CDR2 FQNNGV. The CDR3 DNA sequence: TGTGCCAGCAGCTTGGCCGGGCCGGGTACGCAGTATTTT. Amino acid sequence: CASSLAGPGTQYF.

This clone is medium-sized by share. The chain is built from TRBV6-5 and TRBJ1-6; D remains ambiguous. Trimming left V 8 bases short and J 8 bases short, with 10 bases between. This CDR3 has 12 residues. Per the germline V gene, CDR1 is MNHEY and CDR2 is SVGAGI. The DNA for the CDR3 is TGTGCCAGCGCGGGAAACTATTCACCCCTCCACTTT. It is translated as CASAGNYSPLHF.

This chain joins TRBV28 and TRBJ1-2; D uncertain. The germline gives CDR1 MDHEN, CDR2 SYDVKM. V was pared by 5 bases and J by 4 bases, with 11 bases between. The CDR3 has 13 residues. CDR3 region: CASSLMWRYGYTF. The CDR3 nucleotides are TGTGCCAGCAGTCTGATGTGGCGCTATGGCTACACCTTC.

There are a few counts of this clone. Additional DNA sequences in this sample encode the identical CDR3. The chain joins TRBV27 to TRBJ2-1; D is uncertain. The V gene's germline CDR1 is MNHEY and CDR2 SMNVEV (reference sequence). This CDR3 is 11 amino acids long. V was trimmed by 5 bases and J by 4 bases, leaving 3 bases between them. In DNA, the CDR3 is TGTGCCAGCAGTCAGTACAATGAGCAGTTCTTC. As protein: CASSQYNEQFF.

In DNA form, the CDR3 reads TGTGCCAGCAGCTTTGGGGACAGGGTTTTGAATGAGCAGTTCTTC. Its translation: CASSFGDRVLNEQFF. This chain joins TRBV5-6 and TRBJ2-1; 9 nucleotides agree with TRBD1. Germline CDR1 SGHDT, CDR2 YYEEEE. The CDR3 sequence is 15 residues long. V trimming: 2 bases; J trimming: 7 bases; junction bases outside the gene matches: 7.

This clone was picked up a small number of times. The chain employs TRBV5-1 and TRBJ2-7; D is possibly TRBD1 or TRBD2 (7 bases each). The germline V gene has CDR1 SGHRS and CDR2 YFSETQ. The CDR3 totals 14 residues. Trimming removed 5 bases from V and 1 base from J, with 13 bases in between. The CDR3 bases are TGCGCCAGCAGTTTCAGGGGGGGTTCCTACGAGCAGTACTTC. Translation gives CASSFRGGSYEQYF. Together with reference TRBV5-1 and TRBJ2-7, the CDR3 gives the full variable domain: KAGVTQTPRYLIKTRGQQVTLSCSPISGHRSVSWYQQTPGQGLQFLFEYFSETQRNKGNFPGRFSGRQFSNSRSEMNVSTLELGDSALYLCASSFRGGSYEQYFGPGTRLTVT.

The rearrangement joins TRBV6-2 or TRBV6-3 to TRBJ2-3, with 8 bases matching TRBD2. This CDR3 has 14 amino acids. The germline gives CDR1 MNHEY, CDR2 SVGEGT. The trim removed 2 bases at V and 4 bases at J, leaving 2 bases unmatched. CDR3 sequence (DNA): TGTGCCAGCAGTTACATCGGGGGGGCAGATACGCAGTATTTT. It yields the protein CASSYIGGADTQYF.

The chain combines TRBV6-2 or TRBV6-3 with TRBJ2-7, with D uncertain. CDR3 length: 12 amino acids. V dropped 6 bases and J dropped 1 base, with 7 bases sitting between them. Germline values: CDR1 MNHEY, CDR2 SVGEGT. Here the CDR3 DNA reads TGTGCCAGCAGCATTTCGTCCTACGAGCAGTACTTC. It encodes CASSISSYEQYF.

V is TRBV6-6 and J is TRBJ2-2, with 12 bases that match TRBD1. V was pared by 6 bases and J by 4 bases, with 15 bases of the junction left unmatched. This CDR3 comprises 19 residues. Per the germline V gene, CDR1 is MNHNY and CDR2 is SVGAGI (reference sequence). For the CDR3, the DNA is TGTGCCAGCAGCCGAGCCCTGGGCGGGACAGGGGGCGGCACCGGGGAGCTGTTTTTT. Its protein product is CASSRALGGTGGGTGELFF.

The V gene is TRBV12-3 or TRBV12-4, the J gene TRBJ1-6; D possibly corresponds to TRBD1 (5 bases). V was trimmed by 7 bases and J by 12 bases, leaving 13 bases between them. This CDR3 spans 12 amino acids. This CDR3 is CASTYRGRPLHF. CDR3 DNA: TGTGCCAGCACCTATAGGGGTAGACCCCTCCACTTT.